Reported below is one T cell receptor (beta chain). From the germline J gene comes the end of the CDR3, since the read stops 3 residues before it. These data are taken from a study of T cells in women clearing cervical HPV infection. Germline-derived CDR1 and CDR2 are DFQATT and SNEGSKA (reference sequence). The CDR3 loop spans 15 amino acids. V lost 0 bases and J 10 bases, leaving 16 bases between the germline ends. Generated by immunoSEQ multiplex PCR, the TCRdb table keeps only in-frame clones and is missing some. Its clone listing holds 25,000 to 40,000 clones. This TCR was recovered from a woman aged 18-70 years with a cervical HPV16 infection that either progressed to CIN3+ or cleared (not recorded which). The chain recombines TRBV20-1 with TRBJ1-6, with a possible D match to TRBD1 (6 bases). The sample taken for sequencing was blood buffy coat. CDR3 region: CSAREDSIKGSPLHF. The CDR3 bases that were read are TGCAGTGCTAGAGAGGACAGTATCAAGGGATCACCC.